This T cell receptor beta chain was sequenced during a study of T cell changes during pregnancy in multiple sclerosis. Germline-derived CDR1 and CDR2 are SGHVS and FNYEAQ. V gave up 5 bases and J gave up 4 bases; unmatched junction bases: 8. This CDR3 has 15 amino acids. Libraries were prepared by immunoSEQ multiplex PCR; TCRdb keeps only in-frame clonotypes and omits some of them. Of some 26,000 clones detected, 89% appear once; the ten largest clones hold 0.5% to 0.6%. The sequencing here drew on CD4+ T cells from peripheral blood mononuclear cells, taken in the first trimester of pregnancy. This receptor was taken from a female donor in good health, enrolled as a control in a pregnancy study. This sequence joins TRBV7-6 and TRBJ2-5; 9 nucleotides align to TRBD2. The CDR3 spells CASSNPSGGRETQYF. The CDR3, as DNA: TGTGCCAGCAGCAACCCGAGCGGGGGGAGAGAGACCCAGTACTTC.